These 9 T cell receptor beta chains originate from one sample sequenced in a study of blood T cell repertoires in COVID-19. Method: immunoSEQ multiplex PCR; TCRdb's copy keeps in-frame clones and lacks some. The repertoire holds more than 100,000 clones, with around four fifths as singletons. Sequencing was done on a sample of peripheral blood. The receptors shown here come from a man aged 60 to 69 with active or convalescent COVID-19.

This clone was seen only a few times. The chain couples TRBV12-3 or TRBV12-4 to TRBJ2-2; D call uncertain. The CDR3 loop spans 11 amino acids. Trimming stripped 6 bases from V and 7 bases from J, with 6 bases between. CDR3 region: CASSRIGELFF. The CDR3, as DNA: TGTGCCAGCAGCCGTATCGGGGAGCTGTTTTTT.

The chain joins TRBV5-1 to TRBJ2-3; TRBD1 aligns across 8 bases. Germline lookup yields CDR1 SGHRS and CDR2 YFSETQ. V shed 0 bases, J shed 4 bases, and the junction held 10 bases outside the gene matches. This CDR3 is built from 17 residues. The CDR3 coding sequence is TGCGCCAGCAGCTTGGCCTTGCGGACAGGGACACCAGATACGCAGTATTTT. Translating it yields CASSLALRTGTPDTQYF.

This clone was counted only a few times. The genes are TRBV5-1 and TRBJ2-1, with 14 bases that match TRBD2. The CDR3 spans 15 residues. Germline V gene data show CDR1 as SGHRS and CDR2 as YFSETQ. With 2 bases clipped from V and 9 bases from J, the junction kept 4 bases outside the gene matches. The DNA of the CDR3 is TGCGCCAGCAGCTTAGGGACTAGCGGGAGTGGTGAGCAGTTCTTC. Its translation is CASSLGTSGSGEQFF.

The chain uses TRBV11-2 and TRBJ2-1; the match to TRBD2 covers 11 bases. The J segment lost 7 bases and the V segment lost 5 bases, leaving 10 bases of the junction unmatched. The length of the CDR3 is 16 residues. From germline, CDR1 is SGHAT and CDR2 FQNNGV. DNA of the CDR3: TGTGCCAGCAGCCGACGACTAGCGGGAATCTCAAATGAGCAGTTCTTC. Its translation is CASSRRLAGISNEQFF.

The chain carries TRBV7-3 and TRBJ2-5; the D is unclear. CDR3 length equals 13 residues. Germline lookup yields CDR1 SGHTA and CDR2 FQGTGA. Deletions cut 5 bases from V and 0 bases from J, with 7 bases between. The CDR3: CASSLYDQETQYF. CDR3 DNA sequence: TGTGCCAGCAGCCTATACGACCAAGAGACCCAGTACTTC.

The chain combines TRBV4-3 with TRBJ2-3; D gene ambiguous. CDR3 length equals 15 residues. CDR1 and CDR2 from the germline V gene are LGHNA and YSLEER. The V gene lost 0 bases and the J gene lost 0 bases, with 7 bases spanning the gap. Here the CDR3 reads CASSQDFTSTDTQYF. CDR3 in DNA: TGCGCCAGCAGCCAAGATTTCACAAGCACAGATACGCAGTATTTT.

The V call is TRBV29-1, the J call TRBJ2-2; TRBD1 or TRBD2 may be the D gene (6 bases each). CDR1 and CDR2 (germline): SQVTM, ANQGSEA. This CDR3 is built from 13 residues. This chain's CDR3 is CGAGQGLTGELFF. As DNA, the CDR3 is TGCGGCGCGGGACAAGGACTCACCGGGGAGCTGTTTTTT.

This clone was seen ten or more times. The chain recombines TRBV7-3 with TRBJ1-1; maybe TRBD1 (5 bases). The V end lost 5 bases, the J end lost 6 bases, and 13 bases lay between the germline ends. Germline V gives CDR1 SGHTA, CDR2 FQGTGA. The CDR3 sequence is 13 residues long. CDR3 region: CASSKRWGAEAFF. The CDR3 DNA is TGTGCCAGCAGCAAGAGATGGGGGGCTGAAGCTTTCTTT. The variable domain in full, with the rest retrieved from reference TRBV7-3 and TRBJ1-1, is GAGVSQTPSNKVTEKGKYVELRCDPISGHTALYWYRQSLGQGPEFLIYFQGTGAADDSGLPNDRFFAVRPEGSVSTLKIQRTERGDSAVYLCASSKRWGAEAFFGQGTRLTVV.

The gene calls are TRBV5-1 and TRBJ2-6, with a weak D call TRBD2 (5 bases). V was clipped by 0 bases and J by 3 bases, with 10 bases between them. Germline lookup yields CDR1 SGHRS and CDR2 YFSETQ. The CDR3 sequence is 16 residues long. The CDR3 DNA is TGCGCCAGCAGCTTGGCCCTGGGGAGTGGGGCCAACGTCCTGACTTTC. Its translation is CASSLALGSGANVLTF. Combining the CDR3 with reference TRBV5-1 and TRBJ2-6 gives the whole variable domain KAGVTQTPRYLIKTRGQQVTLSCSPISGHRSVSWYQQTPGQGLQFLFEYFSETQRNKGNFPGRFSGRQFSNSRSEMNVSTLELGDSALYLCASSLALGSGANVLTFGAGSRLTVL.